The present T cell receptor beta chain was sequenced within a study of T cells in Graves' hyperthyroidism and ophthalmopathy. Clinical symptoms, serum thyroxine and TRAb, thyroid ultrasound and orbital computed tomography together formed the diagnostic basis. Concerning this clonotype itself: What it recognizes is unknown.

RNA transcripts served as the template for amplifying TCR beta CDR3 regions. The HTBI primer set drove a first-round RT-PCR of the TCR CDR3. TCRdb used MiXCR to reprocess the multiplex PCR reads, holding one entry per CDR3 protein. The table has 250,000 to 300,000 distinct CDR3 sequences, 15% to 20% seen once. General study results and limits: Ophthalmopathy was told apart from stable hyperthyroidism by a 13 V-J model.

This CDR3 is built from 12 residues. Trimming shortened V by 0 bases and J by 1 base, and 2 bases separated the two germline ends. In germline, CDR1 is GTSNPN, CDR2 SVGIG (reference sequence). The receptor was derived from a man aged 50 to 59 with Graves' ophthalmopathy. The chain recombines TRBV30 with TRBJ2-3; D not resolved. The sample was blood. The CDR3 loop reads CAWSVGTDTQYF. In DNA form, the CDR3 reads TGTGCCTGGAGTGTCGGCACAGATACGCAGTATTTT.